The clone carrying this T cell receptor beta chain showed up many times. What it binds is unknown. TCRdb recomputed calls from the reads with MiXCR, one row per CDR3 protein. The repertoire holds around 440,000 distinct CDR3 sequences, around 11% seen once, with about 10% in the top ten. With 1 base clipped from V and 3 bases from J, the junction kept 6 bases outside the gene matches. This CDR3 region has 17 residues. From germline, CDR1 is SGHAT and CDR2 FQNNGV. This sample stems from a study of T cell repertoires in cytomegalovirus infection. About the study: TCR beta signatures that were public indicated CMV infection and matching HLA type.

Study-wide results and caveats: Across the ex vivo response, the dominant clonotypes were HLA-C-restricted CMV-specific TCR beta clonotypes.

This TCR came from a human donor in good health (CMV status not recorded). Some clones in this sample may be carry-over from other donors' samples. This sequence joins TRBV11-2 and TRBJ2-1, with 10 nucleotides matching TRBD2. Material for sequencing was PBMCs. CDR3 in DNA: TGTGCCAGCAGCTTAGTTACTAGCGGGGAGTTCTACAATGAGCAGTTCTTC. Translated: CASSLVTSGEFYNEQFF.